This T cell receptor beta chain emerged from a study of CD4 T cells in relation to SARS-CoV-2 and coronaviruses. The assay was immunoSEQ multiplex PCR, and TCRdb's table has in-frame clones only and misses some. The sample has roughly 68,000 clones, over 90% seen once. Whole-study findings and limits: Approximately 65% of donors had memory CD4+ clonotypes crossrecognizing SARS-CoV-2 and common cold coronavirus spike. Each donor contributed either pre-pandemic or post-infection samples, not both. According to naive versus memory sequencing, detected responses are memory recall, not newly primed.

Germline V gene data show CDR1 as SGHTA and CDR2 as FQGTGA. This CDR3 is 16 amino acids long. The V gene end was trimmed by 0 bases and the J gene end by 7 bases; junction bases not matched to a gene: 9. The unexposed donors gave CD4+ T cells in about 2011-2018, prior to COVID-19. Cryopreserved PBMCs were CD4-enriched, then split into naive and memory cells. In the case of this clone: Its antigen remains unidentified.

The clonotype originates from a human donor in good health. The chain is built from TRBV7-3 and TRBJ2-5; TRBD2 agrees at 9 bases. The sequenced sample was naive CD4+ T cells from PBMCs. Subset in this sample: naive CD4+ T cells isolated by negative enrichment. The CDR3 loop reads CASSLTFASGAGTQYF. Here the CDR3 DNA reads TGTGCCAGCAGCTTAACGTTCGCTAGCGGGGCCGGGACCCAGTACTTC.